This note documents a single TCR beta chain sequence. Its antigen is currently not known. It has no much larger one-base neighbor in the sample; base qualities were not kept. This sample is drawn from a study of shared clonotypes between healthy human individuals (dated by TCRdb to about 2020). Notes on the research overall: A few men and a couple of women, aged 18 to 49 years, made up the cohort. Per donor, three plates each were used for CD4 naive and CD4 memory, two for CD8 naive, and one for CD8 memory. To estimate repertoire size and how much clonotype sharing occurs between individuals, the study deeply sequenced the blood TCR repertoires of five healthy adults. To increase sequencing depth and limit assay-specific biases, TCR repertoire library preparation and sequencing were carried out by different laboratories using diverse techniques. Leukapheresis yielded between about 0.9 and 9.5 billion PBMCs per donor.

The research as a whole found: About 5% of naive CD4, 3.5% of naive CD8, 2.3% of memory CD4, and approximately 0.4% of memory CD8 clonotypes were shared across a handful of donors. Sampling was restricted to blood, and TCR repertoires in tissue are likely to differ from TCR repertoires in blood. Naive subsets generally had larger estimated clonotype richness than memory subsets. Pairwise subsampling led to the expectation that sequencing depth would affect the degree of clonotype sharing among donors. Clonotypes shared by all four sorted-subset donors showed higher generation probabilities than non-shared clonotypes. Rarefaction of sorted-subset datasets indicated incomplete sequencing despite the large sequencing depth. Because the study included a small number of donors, the genetic and exposure-history diversity represented was limited.

The donors were healthy, HIV-negative adults who had no recently reported acute infections or vaccinations. Every donor was a Caucasian adult living in Nashville, Tennessee, USA. CD4+ T cells were enriched by magnetic negative selection, after which naive cells were positively selected on CD45RA and the negative fraction was taken as the memory subset. After blood collection by leukapheresis, PBMCs were isolated using Ficoll-Histopaque density gradient centrifugation and then cryopreserved in the vapor phase of liquid nitrogen. Analytical flow cytometry was used to check the purity and quantity of every magnetically sorted T cell population. Each sorted fraction had its genomic DNA isolated and then quantified by UV absorbance on a Nanodrop 2000c. Using the deep immunoSEQ assay, multiplex PCR amplified TCR CDR3 regions from genomic DNA. Extracted genomic DNA from each cell subset was distributed evenly across all wells of several immunoSEQ 96-well plates, and each plate was treated as a replicate. For sorted subsets, 150 to 250 ng genomic DNA, equal to approximately 30,000 T cell genomes, was loaded into each replicate PCR. Purified libraries were measured with a Qubit 3.0 fluorometer, size-checked on a Bioanalyzer 2100, and measured again with the KAPA Library Quantification kit. Every immunoSEQ 96-well plate was sequenced on a separate single-read 150-cycle Illumina NextSeq 550 flow cell. The source study handled its data this way. The immunoSEQ output contained only junctional sequences without quality scores, so filtering could not match that applied to full-length reads. To assign V/J genes and CDR3, sequences were annotated using PyIR, a Python wrapper for IgBLAST v1.9, with IMGT germline references. Any read was removed if the V/J assignment was weak (E-value above 1e-6), the CDR3 was missing, or the read contained stop codons, out-of-frame junctions, or ambiguous translated residues. V3J clonotypes were defined as sequences sharing the same inferred V gene, J gene, and CDR3 amino acid sequence. The percentage overlap between two repertoires was calculated by dividing the number of shared unique clonotypes by the size of the smaller repertoire. Three approaches were used to assess repertoire richness: RTK rarefaction, the Chao1 estimator, and Recon v2.1 estimates of unobserved clonotypes. For all TCRbeta clonotypes obtained by the gDNA method from four donors, generation probabilities were computed with OLGA. Held by TCRdb, this immuneACCESS table contains in-frame sequences only and omits some clones. Under half of the omission traces to an unresolved V gene where checked; the cause of the rest is unknown. V, J and clone size were drawn from that table, and D and trimming were deduced from the DNA. Here the sample has some 2,500,000 clones; 93% occur a single time. About 0.34% of the sample is held by the ten biggest clonotypes.

CDR3 length: 14 amino acids, cysteine to phenylalanine. The only DNA kept is the CDR3, 42 bases in frame from the first base. V is pruned by 4 bases and J by 0 bases, leaving 1 base of the junction without a gene match. The germline V gene specifies SGHTA as CDR1 and FQGNSA as CDR2. Specimen: naive CD4+ T cells from PBMCs. This specimen's cell subset or site label, per the study, means: CD45RA+ positively selected. The chain is encoded by TRBV7-2 joined to TRBJ2-5, with TRBD1 identical over 8 junction bases. The receptor was isolated from a man younger than 35 in good health. Some clones in this sample may be carry-over from other donors' samples. The nucleotide sequence reads as follows: TGTGCCAGCAGCTGGGACAGGTACCAAGAGACCCAGTACTTC. Translated, this gives CASSWDRYQETQYF. Joined to the reference TRBV7-2 and TRBJ2-5 proteins, this CDR3 gives the full variable domain: GAGVSQSPSNKVTEKGKDVELRCDPISGHTALYWYRQSLGQGLEFLIYFQGNSAPDKSGLPSDRFSAERTGGSVSTLTIQRTQQEDSAVYLCASSWDRYQETQYFGPGTRLLVL.